This TCR beta chain is from a study of T cells in localized non-small cell lung cancer. V lost 6 bases, J lost 0 bases, and 11 bases lay in between. Germline CDR1 MNHGY, CDR2 SAAAGT. The CDR3 is 14 residues long. Clones were sequenced by immunoSEQ multiplex PCR, and TCRdb holds only the in-frame ones, with some missing. Of thousands of clones listed, 39% are singletons. This clone has more than one count but fewer than ten. The target antigen is unknown. Findings and limits, study-wide: Median detection of top 100 tumor clones in adjacent lung was approximately 50 clones.

The chain has TRBV6-8 and TRBJ1-1, with D tentatively TRBD1 (5 bases). The material was lung tumor tissue, obtained before any cancer treatment. The receptor comes from a male donor aged 60 or older with stage I squamous cell lung carcinoma. The CDR3 bases are TGTGCCAGCAGCTACCAGGGAGTGAACACTGAAGCTTTCTTT. Amino acids: CASSYQGVNTEAFF.